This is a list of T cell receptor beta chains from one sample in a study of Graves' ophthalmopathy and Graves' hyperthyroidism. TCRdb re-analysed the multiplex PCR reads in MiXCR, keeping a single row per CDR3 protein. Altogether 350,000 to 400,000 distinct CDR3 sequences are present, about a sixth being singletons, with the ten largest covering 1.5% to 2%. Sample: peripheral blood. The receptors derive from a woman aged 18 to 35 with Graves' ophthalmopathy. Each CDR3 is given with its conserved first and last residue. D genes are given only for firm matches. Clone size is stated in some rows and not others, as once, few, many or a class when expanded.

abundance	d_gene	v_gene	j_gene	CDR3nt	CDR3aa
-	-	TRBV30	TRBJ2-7	TGTGCCTGGAGTGTCTCTACGGGGGACCTACGCGAGCAGTACTTC	CAWSVSTGDLREQYF
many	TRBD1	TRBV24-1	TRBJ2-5	TGTGCCACCAGTGATCCCGGACAGGGGGCGTTTGAGGAGACCCAGTACTTC	CATSDPGQGAFEETQYF
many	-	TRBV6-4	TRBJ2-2	TGTGCCAGCAGGACGGGACTGCCGAATCAAAACACCGGGGAGCTGTTTTTT	CASRTGLPNQNTGELFF
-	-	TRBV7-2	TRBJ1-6	TGTGCCAGCAGCATCGGACGATCACCCCTCCACTTT	CASSIGRSPLHF
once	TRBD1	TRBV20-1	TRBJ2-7	TGCAGTGCTAGAGATCATGTGACAGGGTTATTCGAGCAGTACTTC	CSARDHVTGLFEQYF
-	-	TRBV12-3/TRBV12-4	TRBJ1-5	TGTGCCAGCAGTCCCTTAGGGGGGGGCGTCAATCAGCCCCAGCATTTT	CASSPLGGGVNQPQHF
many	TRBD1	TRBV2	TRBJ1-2	TGTGCCAGCAGCCTGGGACAGCCGAACTATGGCTACACCTTC	CASSLGQPNYGYTF
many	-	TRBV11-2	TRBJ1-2	TGTGCCAGCAGCTTAACCTTAGCCGGGACAATGAATAACTATGGCTACACCTTC	CASSLTLAGTMNNYGYTF
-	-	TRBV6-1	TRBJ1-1	TGTGCCAGCAGTGAACGGTTGGGCAGCAGCATGAACACTGAAGCTTTCTTT	CASSERLGSSMNTEAFF
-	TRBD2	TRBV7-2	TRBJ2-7	TGTGCCAGCAGCTCGGGACTAGCGGGAGTCGAGCAGTACTTC	CASSSGLAGVEQYF
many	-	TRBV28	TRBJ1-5	TGTGCCAGCAAGGGGGGTGGGGAGTATAGCAATCAGCCCCAGCATTTT	CASKGGGEYSNQPQHF
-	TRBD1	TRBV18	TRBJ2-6	TGTGCCAGCTCACAGGGGGCTGCTGGGGCCAACGTCCTGACTTTC	CASSQGAAGANVLTF
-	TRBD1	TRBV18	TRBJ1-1	TGTGCCAGCTCCCCGGACAGGGGGAGCGGTATGAACACTGAAGCTTTCTTT	CASSPDRGSGMNTEAFF
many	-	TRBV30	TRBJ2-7	TGTGCCTGGAGTGAAGAGAGCGAGCAGTACTTC	CAWSEESEQYF